The 5 T cell receptor beta chains given below trace back to one sample, sequenced in a study of blood T cell repertoires in COVID-19. The table came from immunoSEQ multiplex PCR; TCRdb's copy has only in-frame clones and leaves some out. The top ten clones hold over 1.5% of a sample with around 250,000 clones, 84% of them seen once. The source material was peripheral blood. The source of these receptors is a woman between 35 and 50 years old who had recovered from COVID-19.

This chain connects TRBV6-2 or TRBV6-3 to TRBJ2-4, with D tentatively TRBD1 (6 bases). From germline, CDR1 is MNHEY and CDR2 SVGEGT. The CDR3 sequence is 17 residues long. The V end lost 6 bases, the J end lost 10 bases, and 28 bases lay between the germline ends. CDR3 residues: CASSLTASAGAMGIQYF. The CDR3, as DNA: TGTGCCAGCAGCCTTACAGCCTCGGCAGGGGCCATGGGGATTCAGTACTTC.

This chain uses TRBV11-3 with TRBJ2-7; tentatively, D is TRBD1 (6 bases). Deletions cut 5 bases from V and 0 bases from J, with 11 bases between. The germline CDR1 and CDR2 sequences are SGHNT and YENEEA. The CDR3 extends over 14 amino acids. The CDR3 sequence: CASSRGQSSYEQYF. DNA for the CDR3: TGTGCCAGCAGCCGTGGACAGAGCTCCTACGAGCAGTACTTC.

In its sample, this clone was seen once. CDR3 sequence (DNA): TGTGCCAGCCGCCTCGACTGGAACTATGGCTACACCTTC. It codes for CASRLDWNYGYTF. The J gene is TRBJ1-2, the V gene TRBV28; no reliable D call. This CDR3 is 13 amino acids long. The V and J ends lost 8 bases and 2 bases respectively, with 12 bases between them. In germline, CDR1 is MDHEN, CDR2 SYDVKM.

A single count supports this clone. The J gene is TRBJ1-4, the V gene TRBV4-1; 8 bases are a match to TRBD1. The V segment lost 8 bases and the J segment 7 bases; nucleotides outside the gene matches: 15. This CDR3 comprises 16 residues. Germline V gene sequence: CDR1 MGHRA, CDR2 YSYEKL. This CDR3 is CASGNLLTGAREKLFF. The DNA for the CDR3 is TGCGCCAGCGGAAACCTTTTGACAGGGGCACGTGAAAAACTGTTTTTT.

The chain has TRBV3-1 (or the pseudogene TRBV3-2) and TRBJ2-3, with 11 bases that match TRBD1. V trimming: 1 base; J trimming: 1 base; junction bases outside the gene matches: 1. The CDR3 length is 16 residues. CDR1 LGHDT and CDR2 YNNKEL come from the germline V gene (reference sequence). CDR3 sequence: CASSQVGQGGTDTQYF. CDR3 sequence (DNA): TGTGCCAGCAGCCAAGTGGGACAGGGGGGCACAGATACGCAGTATTTT.